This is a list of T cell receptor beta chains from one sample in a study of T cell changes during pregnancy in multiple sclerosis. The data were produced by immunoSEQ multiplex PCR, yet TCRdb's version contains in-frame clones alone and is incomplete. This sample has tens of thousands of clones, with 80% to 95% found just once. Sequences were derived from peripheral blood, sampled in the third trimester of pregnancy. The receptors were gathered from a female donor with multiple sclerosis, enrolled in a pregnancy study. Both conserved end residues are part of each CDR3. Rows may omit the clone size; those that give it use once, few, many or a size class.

cdr3_aa: CASSVENPGTGSGNTIYF
v_call: TRBV9
j_call: TRBJ1-3
clone_size: NA

cdr3_aa: CASSQTGSSYEQYF
v_call: TRBV6-5
j_call: TRBJ2-7
clone_size: NA

cdr3_aa: CASSETTGQGNEKLFF
v_call: TRBV6-1
j_call: TRBJ1-4
clone_size: NA

cdr3_aa: CASSLGGGELNTEAFF
v_call: TRBV5-1
j_call: TRBJ1-1
clone_size: NA

cdr3_aa: CASSLERQETQYF
v_call: TRBV5-6
j_call: TRBJ2-5
clone_size: NA

cdr3_aa: CASNSPGLAWADTQYF
v_call: TRBV5-6
j_call: TRBJ2-3
clone_size: NA

cdr3_aa: CASSLVGGHTEAFF
v_call: TRBV5-1
j_call: TRBJ1-1
clone_size: NA

cdr3_aa: CASSLTGREDEKLFF
v_call: TRBV7-3
j_call: TRBJ1-4
clone_size: NA

cdr3_aa: CASSPVGVGTQYF
v_call: TRBV18
j_call: TRBJ2-3
clone_size: NA

cdr3_aa: CASSPTSYNEQFF
v_call: TRBV14
j_call: TRBJ2-1
clone_size: NA

cdr3_aa: CASSFGLAGTDTQYF
v_call: TRBV5-4
j_call: TRBJ2-3
clone_size: NA

cdr3_aa: CASGPTGGAHTEAFF
v_call: TRBV12-5
j_call: TRBJ1-1
clone_size: NA

cdr3_aa: CASSLAMREGGYGYTF
v_call: TRBV7-9
j_call: TRBJ1-2
clone_size: once

cdr3_aa: CASSQDRVGGSQYNEQFF
v_call: TRBV4-3
j_call: TRBJ2-1
clone_size: NA

cdr3_aa: CASSGLAGNEQFF
v_call: TRBV19
j_call: TRBJ2-1
clone_size: NA

cdr3_aa: CASRLAGGADTQYF
v_call: TRBV11-2
j_call: TRBJ2-3
clone_size: NA

cdr3_aa: CASSPDFAGLYNEQFF
v_call: TRBV5-4
j_call: TRBJ2-1
clone_size: NA

cdr3_aa: CASSSFPLQGRTEAFF
v_call: TRBV28
j_call: TRBJ1-1
clone_size: NA

cdr3_aa: CASSLANAGTSSIWDTGELFF
v_call: TRBV28
j_call: TRBJ2-2
clone_size: NA

cdr3_aa: CASSGLAGVVTGELFF
v_call: TRBV6-6
j_call: TRBJ2-2
clone_size: NA

cdr3_aa: CASSLLTRTDTQYF
v_call: TRBV27
j_call: TRBJ2-3
clone_size: NA

cdr3_aa: CASSEYAGSYGYTF
v_call: TRBV6-1
j_call: TRBJ1-2
clone_size: NA

cdr3_aa: CASSESLNTEAFF
v_call: TRBV6-1
j_call: TRBJ1-1
clone_size: NA

cdr3_aa: CASSLASSGTLLPTSNEQFF
v_call: TRBV27
j_call: TRBJ2-1
clone_size: NA

cdr3_aa: CASSFPDRNTEAFF
v_call: TRBV28
j_call: TRBJ1-1
clone_size: NA

cdr3_aa: CTSSAVHPGYAKNIQYF
v_call: TRBV1
j_call: TRBJ2-4
clone_size: few

cdr3_aa: CASSFNPPREAFF
v_call: TRBV28
j_call: TRBJ1-1
clone_size: NA

cdr3_aa: CASSPTVEGGRWETQYF
v_call: TRBV7-2
j_call: TRBJ2-5
clone_size: NA

cdr3_aa: CASSTKSGVTEAFF
v_call: TRBV6-1
j_call: TRBJ1-1
clone_size: NA

cdr3_aa: CASSRGMGEEKLFF
v_call: TRBV19
j_call: TRBJ1-4
clone_size: once

cdr3_aa: CASSQSEREGPGTDTQYF
v_call: TRBV23-1
j_call: TRBJ2-3
clone_size: NA

cdr3_aa: CASSYTAGEQFF
v_call: TRBV6-5
j_call: TRBJ2-1
clone_size: few

cdr3_aa: CASSLSAGGSYGYTF
v_call: TRBV27
j_call: TRBJ1-2
clone_size: NA

cdr3_aa: CASSLLGGEGTGELFF
v_call: TRBV5-5
j_call: TRBJ2-2
clone_size: NA

cdr3_aa: CASRGTGEGYTF
v_call: TRBV2
j_call: TRBJ1-2
clone_size: NA

cdr3_aa: CAWGTAPIYF
v_call: TRBV30
j_call: TRBJ1-3
clone_size: NA

cdr3_aa: CASSPRTENTEAFF
v_call: TRBV18
j_call: TRBJ1-1
clone_size: NA

cdr3_aa: CASSQDPGRSGELFF
v_call: TRBV4-1
j_call: TRBJ2-2
clone_size: NA

cdr3_aa: CASSPGRGVRDTIYF
v_call: TRBV19
j_call: TRBJ1-3
clone_size: NA

cdr3_aa: CASSEEAESTDTQYF
v_call: TRBV2
j_call: TRBJ2-3
clone_size: NA

cdr3_aa: CASSLVAGGSNEQFF
v_call: TRBV5-1
j_call: TRBJ2-1
clone_size: NA

cdr3_aa: CASSEPQRNTEAFF
v_call: TRBV6-1
j_call: TRBJ1-1
clone_size: NA

cdr3_aa: CASSHRGIYTDTQYF
v_call: TRBV25-1
j_call: TRBJ2-3
clone_size: NA

cdr3_aa: CASSFVTGTGELFF
v_call: TRBV11-2
j_call: TRBJ2-2
clone_size: NA